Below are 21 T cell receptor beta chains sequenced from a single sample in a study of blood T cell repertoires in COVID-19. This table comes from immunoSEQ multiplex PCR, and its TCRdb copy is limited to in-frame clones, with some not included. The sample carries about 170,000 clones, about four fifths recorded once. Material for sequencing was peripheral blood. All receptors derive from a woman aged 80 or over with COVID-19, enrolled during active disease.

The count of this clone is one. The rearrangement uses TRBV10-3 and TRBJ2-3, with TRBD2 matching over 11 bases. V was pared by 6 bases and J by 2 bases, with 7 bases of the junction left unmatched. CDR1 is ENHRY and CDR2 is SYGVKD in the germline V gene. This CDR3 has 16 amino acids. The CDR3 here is CAIRLQTSGITDTQYF. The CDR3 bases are TGTGCCATCAGACTTCAGACTAGCGGGATCACAGATACGCAGTATTTT.

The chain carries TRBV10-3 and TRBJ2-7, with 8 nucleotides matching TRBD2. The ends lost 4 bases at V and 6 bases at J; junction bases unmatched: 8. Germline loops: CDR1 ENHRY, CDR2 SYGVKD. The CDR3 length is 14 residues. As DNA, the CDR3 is TGTGCCATCAGTGGGGCGGGGGGTTTGACCGAGCAGTACTTC. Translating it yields CAISGAGGLTEQYF.

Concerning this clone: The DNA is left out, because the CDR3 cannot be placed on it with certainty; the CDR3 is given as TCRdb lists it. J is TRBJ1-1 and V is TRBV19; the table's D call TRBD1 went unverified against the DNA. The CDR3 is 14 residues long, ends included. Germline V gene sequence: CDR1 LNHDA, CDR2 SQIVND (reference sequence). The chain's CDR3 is CASNSGQGVPEAFF.

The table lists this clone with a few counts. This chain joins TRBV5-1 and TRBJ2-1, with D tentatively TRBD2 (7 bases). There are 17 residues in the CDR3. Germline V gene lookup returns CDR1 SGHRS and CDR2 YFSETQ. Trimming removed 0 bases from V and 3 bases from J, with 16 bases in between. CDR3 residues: CASSLEGEGWNYNEQFF. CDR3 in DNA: TGCGCCAGCAGCTTGGAGGGGGAGGGGTGGAACTACAATGAGCAGTTCTTC.

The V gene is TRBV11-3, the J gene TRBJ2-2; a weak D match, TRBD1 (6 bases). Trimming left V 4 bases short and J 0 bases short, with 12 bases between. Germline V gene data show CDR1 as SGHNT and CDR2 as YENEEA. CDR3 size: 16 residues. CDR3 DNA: TGTGCCAGCAGCTCAAGGGGACATTCGAACACCGGGGAGCTGTTTTTT. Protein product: CASSSRGHSNTGELFF.

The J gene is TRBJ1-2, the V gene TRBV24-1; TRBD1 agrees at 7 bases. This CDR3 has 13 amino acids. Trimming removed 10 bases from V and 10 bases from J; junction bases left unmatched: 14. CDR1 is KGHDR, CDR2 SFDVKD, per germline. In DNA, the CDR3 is TGTGCCACAGCTCGCGGCAGGGGGAGCAACTACACCTTC. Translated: CATARGRGSNYTF.

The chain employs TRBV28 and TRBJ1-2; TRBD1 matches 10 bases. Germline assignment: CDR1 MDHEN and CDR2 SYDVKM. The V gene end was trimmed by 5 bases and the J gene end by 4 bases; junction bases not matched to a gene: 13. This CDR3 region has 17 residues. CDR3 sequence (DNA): TGTGCCAGCAGTCTACTTGGTGGGACAGGGGCCGGCTATGGCTACACCTTC. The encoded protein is CASSLLGGTGAGYGYTF.

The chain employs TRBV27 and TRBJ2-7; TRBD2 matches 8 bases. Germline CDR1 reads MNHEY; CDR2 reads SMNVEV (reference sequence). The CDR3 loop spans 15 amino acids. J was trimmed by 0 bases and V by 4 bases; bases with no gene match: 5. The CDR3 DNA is TGTGCCAGCAGTTCGCCCAGCGGGGGCTCCTACGAGCAGTACTTC. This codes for CASSSPSGGSYEQYF.

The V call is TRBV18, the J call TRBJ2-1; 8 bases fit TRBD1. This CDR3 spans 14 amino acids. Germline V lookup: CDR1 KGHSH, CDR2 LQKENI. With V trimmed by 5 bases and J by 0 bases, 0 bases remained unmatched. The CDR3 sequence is CASSGQGSYNEQFF. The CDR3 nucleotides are TGTGCCAGCTCAGGACAGGGCTCCTACAATGAGCAGTTCTTC. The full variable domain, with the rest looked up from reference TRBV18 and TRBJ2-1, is NAGVMQNPRHLVRRRGQEARLRCSPMKGHSHVYWYRQLPEEGLKFMVYLQKENIIDESGMPKERFSAEFPKEGPSILRIQQVVRGDSAAYFCASSGQGSYNEQFFGPGTRLTVL.

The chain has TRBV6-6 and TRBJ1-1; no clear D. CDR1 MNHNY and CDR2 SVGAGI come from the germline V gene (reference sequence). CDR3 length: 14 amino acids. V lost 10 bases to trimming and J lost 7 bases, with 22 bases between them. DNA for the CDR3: TGTGCCACTCTTAATCCAGGTTTTAGTATTGAAGCTTTCTTT. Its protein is CATLNPGFSIEAFF.

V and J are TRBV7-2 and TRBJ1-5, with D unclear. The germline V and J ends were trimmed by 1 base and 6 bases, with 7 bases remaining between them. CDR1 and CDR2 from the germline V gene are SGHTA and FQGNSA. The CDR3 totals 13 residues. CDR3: CASSLESVQPQHF. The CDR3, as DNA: TGTGCCAGCAGCTTAGAAAGCGTTCAGCCCCAGCATTTT. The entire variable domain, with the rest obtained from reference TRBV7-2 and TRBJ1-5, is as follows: GAGVSQSPSNKVTEKGKDVELRCDPISGHTALYWYRQSLGQGLEFLIYFQGNSAPDKSGLPSDRFSAERTGGSVSTLTIQRTQQEDSAVYLCASSLESVQPQHFGDGTRLSIL.

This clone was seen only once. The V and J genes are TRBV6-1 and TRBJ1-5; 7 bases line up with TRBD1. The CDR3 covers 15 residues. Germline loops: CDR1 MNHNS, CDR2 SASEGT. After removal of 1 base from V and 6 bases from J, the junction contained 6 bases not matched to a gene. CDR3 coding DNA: TGTGCCAGCAGTGAAGGGAGGGGGCGAGGTCAGCCCCAGCATTTT. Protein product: CASSEGRGRGQPQHF.

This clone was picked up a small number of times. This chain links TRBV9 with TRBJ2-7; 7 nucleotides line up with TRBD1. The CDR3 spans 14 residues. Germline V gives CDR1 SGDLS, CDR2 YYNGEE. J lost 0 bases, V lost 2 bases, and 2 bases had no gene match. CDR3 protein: CASSVGTVSYEQYF. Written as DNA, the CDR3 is TGTGCCAGCAGCGTGGGGACAGTCTCCTACGAGCAGTACTTC. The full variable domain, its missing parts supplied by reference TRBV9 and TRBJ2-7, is DSGVTQTPKHLITATGQRVTLRCSPRSGDLSVYWYQQSLDQGLQFLIQYYNGEERAKGNILERFSAQQFPDLHSELNLSSLELGDSALYFCASSVGTVSYEQYFGPGTRLTVT.

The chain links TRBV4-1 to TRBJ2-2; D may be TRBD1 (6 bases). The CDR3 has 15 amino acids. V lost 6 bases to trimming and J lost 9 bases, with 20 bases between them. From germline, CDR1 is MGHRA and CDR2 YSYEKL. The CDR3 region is CASSPMNRAERELFF. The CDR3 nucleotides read TGCGCCAGCAGTCCAATGAACAGGGCCGAGCGGGAGCTGTTTTTT.

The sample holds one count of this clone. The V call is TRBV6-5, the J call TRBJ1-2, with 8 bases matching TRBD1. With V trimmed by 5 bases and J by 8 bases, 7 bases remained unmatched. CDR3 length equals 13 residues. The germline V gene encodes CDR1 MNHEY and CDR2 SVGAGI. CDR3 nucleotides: TGTGCCAGCAGTACCGACAGGGGTGGAGGCTACACCTTC. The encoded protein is CASSTDRGGGYTF.

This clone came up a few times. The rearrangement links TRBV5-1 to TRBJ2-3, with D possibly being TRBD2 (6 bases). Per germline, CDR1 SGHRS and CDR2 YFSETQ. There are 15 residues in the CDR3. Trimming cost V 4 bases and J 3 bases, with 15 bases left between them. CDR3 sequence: CASSTIADRTDTQYF. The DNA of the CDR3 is TGCGCCAGCAGCACCATAGCGGATAGGACAGATACGCAGTATTTT.

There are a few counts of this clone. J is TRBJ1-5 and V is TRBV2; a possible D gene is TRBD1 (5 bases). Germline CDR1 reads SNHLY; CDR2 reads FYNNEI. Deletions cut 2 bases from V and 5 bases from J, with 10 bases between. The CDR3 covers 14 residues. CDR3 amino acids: CASSERRGHQPQHF. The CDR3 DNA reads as TGTGCCAGCAGTGAAAGGAGGGGTCATCAGCCCCAGCATTTT.

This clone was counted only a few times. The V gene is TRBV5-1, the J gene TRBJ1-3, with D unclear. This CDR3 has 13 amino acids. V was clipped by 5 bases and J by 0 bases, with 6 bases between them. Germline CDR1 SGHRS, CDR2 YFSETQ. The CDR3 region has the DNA TGCGCCAGCAGGCGGGGCTCTGGAAACACCATATATTTT. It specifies CASRRGSGNTIYF.

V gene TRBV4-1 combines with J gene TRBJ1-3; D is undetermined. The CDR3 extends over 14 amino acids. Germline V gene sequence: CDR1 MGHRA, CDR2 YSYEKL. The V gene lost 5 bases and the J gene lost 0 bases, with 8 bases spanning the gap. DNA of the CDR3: TGCGCCAGCAGCGACCGACTCTCTGGAAACACCATATATTTT. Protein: CASSDRLSGNTIYF.

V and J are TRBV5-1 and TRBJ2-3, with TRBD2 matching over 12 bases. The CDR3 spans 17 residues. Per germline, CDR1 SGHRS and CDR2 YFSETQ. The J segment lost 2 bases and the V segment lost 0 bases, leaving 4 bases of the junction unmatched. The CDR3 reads CASSLGASGRVTDTQYF. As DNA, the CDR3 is TGCGCCAGCAGCTTGGGGGCTAGCGGGAGGGTCACAGATACGCAGTATTTT.

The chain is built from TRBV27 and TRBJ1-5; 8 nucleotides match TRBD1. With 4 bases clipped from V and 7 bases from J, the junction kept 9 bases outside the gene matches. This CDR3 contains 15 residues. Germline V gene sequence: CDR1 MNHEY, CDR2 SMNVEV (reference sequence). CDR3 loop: CASSSDDRGGQPQHF. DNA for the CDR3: TGTGCCAGCAGTTCCGATGACAGGGGCGGGCAGCCCCAGCATTTT.